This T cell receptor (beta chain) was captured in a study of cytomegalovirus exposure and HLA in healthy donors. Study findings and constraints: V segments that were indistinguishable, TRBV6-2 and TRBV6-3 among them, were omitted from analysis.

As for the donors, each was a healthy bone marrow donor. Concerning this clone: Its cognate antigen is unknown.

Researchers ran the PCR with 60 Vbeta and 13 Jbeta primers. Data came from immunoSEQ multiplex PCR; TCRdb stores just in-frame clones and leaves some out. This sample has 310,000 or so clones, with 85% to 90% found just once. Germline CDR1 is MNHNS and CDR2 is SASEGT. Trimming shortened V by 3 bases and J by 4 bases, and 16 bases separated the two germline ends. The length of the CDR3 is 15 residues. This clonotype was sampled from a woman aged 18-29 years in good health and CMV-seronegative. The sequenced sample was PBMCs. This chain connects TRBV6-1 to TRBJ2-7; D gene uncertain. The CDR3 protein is CASSEVSSSRYEQYF. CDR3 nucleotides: TGTGCCAGCAGTGAGGTATCCAGTTCAAGATACGAGCAGTACTTC.